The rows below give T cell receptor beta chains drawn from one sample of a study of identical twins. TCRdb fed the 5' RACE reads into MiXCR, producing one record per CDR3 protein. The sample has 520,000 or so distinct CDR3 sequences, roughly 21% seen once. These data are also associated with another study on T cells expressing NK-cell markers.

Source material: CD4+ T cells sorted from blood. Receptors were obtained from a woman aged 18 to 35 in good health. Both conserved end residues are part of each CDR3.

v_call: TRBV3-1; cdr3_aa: CASSSRGGGTYNEQFF
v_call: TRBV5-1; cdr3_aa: CASSQLAANTGELFF
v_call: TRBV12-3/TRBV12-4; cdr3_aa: CASSLEPGGADTQYF
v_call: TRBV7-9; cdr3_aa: CASSTGQGRYEQYF
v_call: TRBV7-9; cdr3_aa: CASSDNRGLGTQYF
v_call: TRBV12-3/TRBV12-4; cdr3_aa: CASSFRLTKETQYF
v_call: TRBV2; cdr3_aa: CASSARTGIYEQFF
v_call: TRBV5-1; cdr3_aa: CASGSGGTGETQYF
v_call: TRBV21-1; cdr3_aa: CASSKDRGGDTQYF
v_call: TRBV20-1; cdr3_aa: CSARDYRGDTQYF
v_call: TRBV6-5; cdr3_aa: CASSYLGLGQETQYF
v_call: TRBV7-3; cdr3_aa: CASSKTSGGGSYNEQFF
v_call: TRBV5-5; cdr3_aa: CASSVPSGGETQYF
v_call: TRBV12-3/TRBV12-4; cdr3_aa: CANSIQGSYEQYF
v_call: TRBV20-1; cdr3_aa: CSAKARGLLETQYF
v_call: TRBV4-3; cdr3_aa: CASSQDPLRSTDTQYF
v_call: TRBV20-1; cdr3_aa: CSAIIASEQYF
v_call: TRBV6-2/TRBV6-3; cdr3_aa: CASSYSRVVRGLFF
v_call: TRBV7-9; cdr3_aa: CASSTAGGADIQYF
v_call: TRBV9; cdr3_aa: CASSAPQGSQHEQFF
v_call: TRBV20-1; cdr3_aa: CSARIDRETQYF
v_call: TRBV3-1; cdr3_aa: CASSQDPGGDYGYTF
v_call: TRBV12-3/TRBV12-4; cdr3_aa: CASSGTGGASQPQHF